This TCR beta chain was documented in a study of cytomegalovirus exposure and HLA in healthy donors. At the level of the study: HLA-typed donors were the source of 82 million or so unique TCRs, which an early data release held.

About this clone: Its antigen is undetermined.

The study ran its PCR with 60 Vbeta and 13 Jbeta primers. This table comes from immunoSEQ multiplex PCR, and its TCRdb copy is limited to in-frame clones, with some not included. The data contain some 130,000 clones, about 78% of them singletons. Study-level findings and limits: Three chains linked to CMV were shown in vitro to be specific for CMV antigens. Later analysis associated a missense DCLRE1C variant with TCR beta V- and J-gene trimming. Cytomegalovirus association was listed for 164 TCR beta chains.

Germline V lookup: CDR1 DFQATT, CDR2 SNEGSKA (reference sequence). V lost 0 bases and J 9 bases, leaving 8 bases between the germline ends. The CDR3 covers 11 residues. This chain joins TRBV20-1 and TRBJ2-5; D call uncertain. This TCR was sampled from a human donor in good health. The sequenced material came from PBMCs. This chain's CDR3 is CSARDLTSQYF. In nucleotides, the CDR3 is TGCAGTGCTAGAGACCTGACTTCCCAGTACTTC.